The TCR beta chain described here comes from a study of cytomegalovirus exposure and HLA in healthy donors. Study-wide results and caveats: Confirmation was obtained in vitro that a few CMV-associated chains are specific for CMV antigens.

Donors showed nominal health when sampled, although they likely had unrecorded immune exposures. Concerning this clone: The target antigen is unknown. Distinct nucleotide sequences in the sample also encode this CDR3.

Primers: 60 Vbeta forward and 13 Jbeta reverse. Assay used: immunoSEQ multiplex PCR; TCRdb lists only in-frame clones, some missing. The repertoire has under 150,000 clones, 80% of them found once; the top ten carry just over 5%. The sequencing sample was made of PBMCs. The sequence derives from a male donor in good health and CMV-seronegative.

CDR3 sequence: CASSQDQGSYEQYF. CDR3 coding DNA: TGCGCCAGCAGCCAAGATCAGGGATCCTACGAGCAGTACTTC. J is TRBJ2-7 and V is TRBV4-3; TRBD1 is a possible D gene (5 bases). Looked up from germline, CDR1 is LGHNA and CDR2 is YSLEER. V lost 0 bases, J lost 1 base, and 7 bases lay in between. CDR3 length: 14 residues.